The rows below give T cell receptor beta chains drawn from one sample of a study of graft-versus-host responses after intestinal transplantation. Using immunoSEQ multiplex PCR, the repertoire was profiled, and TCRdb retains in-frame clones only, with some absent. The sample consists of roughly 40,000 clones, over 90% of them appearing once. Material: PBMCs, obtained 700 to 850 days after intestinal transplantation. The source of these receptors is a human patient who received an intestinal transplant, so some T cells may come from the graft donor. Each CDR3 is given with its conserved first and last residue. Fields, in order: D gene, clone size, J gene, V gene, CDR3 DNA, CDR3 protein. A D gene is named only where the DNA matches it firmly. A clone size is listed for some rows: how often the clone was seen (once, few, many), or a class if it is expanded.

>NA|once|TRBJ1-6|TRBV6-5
TGTGCCAGCACCCCGAGGTCGAGGGGGGATTCACCCCTCCACTTT
CASTPRSRGDSPLHF
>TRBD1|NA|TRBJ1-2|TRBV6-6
TGTGCCAGCAGCCAGGACAGGGGGGGTGGCTACACCTTC
CASSQDRGGGYTF
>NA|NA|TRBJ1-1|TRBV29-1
TGCAGCGGAGGGGGTACGAACACTGAAGCTTTCTTT
CSGGGTNTEAFF
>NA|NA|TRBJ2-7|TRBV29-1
TGCAGCGTTGAGAGGCGAGGGTGGCGCTACGAGCAGTACTTC
CSVERRGWRYEQYF
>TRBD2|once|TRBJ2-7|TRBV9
TGTGCCGGCAGTAGGGAGGGTTGGGATTACGAGCAGTACTTC
CAGSREGWDYEQYF
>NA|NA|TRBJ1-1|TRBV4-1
TGCGCCAGCAGCCAAGAGGTGTGGGGGCCGAACACTGAAGCTTTCTTT
CASSQEVWGPNTEAFF
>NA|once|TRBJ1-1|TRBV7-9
TGTGCCAGCAGCCGGGGGACTGAAGCTTTCTTT
CASSRGTEAFF
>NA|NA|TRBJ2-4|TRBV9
TGTGCCAGCAGCGTAGGAGGAGGGACAAGGCAAAACATTCAGTACTTC
CASSVGGGTRQNIQYF
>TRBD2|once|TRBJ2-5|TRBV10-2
TGCGCCAGCAGTAGCGGGAGGCCGTCAGAGACCCAGTACTTC
CASSSGRPSETQYF
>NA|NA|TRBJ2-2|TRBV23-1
TGCGCCAGCAGCGTTGCAACCGGGGAGCTGTTTTTT
CASSVATGELFF
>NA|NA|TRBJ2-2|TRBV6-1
TGTGCCAGCAGTGAATTTGGCACCCACCCCACCGGGGAGCTGTTTTTT
CASSEFGTHPTGELFF
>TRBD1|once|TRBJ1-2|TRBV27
TGTGCCAGCAGTCCCCAGACAGGGATTGGCTATGGCTACACCTTC
CASSPQTGIGYGYTF
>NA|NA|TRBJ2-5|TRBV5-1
TGCGCCAGCAAAGTTCTGCAAGGGGCGGGTGAGACCCAGTACTTC
CASKVLQGAGETQYF
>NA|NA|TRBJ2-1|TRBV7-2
TGTGCCACCGGATTTTTCGGCCTCAATGAGCAGTTCTTC
CATGFFGLNEQFF
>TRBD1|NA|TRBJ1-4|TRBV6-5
TGTGCCAGCAGTCAACAGGGGGACACTAATGAAAAACTGTTTTTT
CASSQQGDTNEKLFF
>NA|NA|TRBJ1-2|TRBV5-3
TGTGCCAGCAGCTTAACAGGGTCCGGCTACACCTTC
CASSLTGSGYTF
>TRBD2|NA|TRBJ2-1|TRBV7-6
TGTGCCAGCAGCTTAGCGCTAGCGGGGGGCCTTTACAATGAGCAGTTCTTC
CASSLALAGGLYNEQFF